This T cell receptor beta chain was observed in a study of cytomegalovirus exposure and HLA in healthy donors. Overall study findings and caveats: From TCR beta sequences, most subjects' HLA-A and HLA-B alleles were reportedly predicted accurately.

PCR used 60 Vbeta primers and 13 Jbeta primers. The repertoire was sequenced with immunoSEQ multiplex PCR; TCRdb's copy has only in-frame clones and lacks some. The repertoire consists of over 150,000 clones, with 75% to 85% occurring once and the leading ten covering 0.6% to 0.7%. The germline CDR1 and CDR2 sequences are SGDLS and YYNGEE. V was shortened by 0 bases and J by 4 bases, with 13 bases between the two germline ends. The CDR3 sequence is 16 residues long. As to this clone: As yet, its antigen is unknown.

J is TRBJ2-2 and V is TRBV9; weak D call: TRBD2 (6 bases). Sequenced material: PBMCs. This receptor was taken from a boy under 18 in good health and CMV-seronegative. CDR3 residues: CASSVGGGGSTGELFF. CDR3 bases: TGTGCCAGCAGCGTAGGAGGCGGAGGGAGCACCGGGGAGCTGTTTTTT.